The T cell receptor beta chain under discussion was sequenced for a study of T-cell memory formation after mild COVID-19. Broader study findings: The SARS-CoV-2 specificity of second-wave clones reaching peak at day 37 remained unverified. CD4+ clones that contracted lay mainly in CM and EM; CD8+ ones lay in EMRA.

This clonotype was found a few times. Its antigen is still unknown. TCRdb re-called the 5' RACE reads through MiXCR, storing one row per CDR3 protein. The sample consists of about 280,000 distinct CDR3 sequences, 8% to 9% of them appearing once. Sequenced input: PBMCs or a T cell subset sorted from them (not recorded which). The receptor was isolated from a man aged 18 to 35 who had mild COVID-19 (a few samples of this study predate the infection). Cell type and time point are not known.

The CDR3 sequence is CAWSADGNQPQHF. DNA for the CDR3: TGTGCCTGGAGTGCAGACGGCAATCAGCCCCAGCATTTT. The V and J genes are TRBV30 and TRBJ1-5; no clear D gene. V was trimmed by 1 base and J by 2 bases, leaving 6 bases between them. There are 13 residues in the CDR3. Germline V CDR1 and CDR2: GTSNPN, SVGIG (reference sequence).